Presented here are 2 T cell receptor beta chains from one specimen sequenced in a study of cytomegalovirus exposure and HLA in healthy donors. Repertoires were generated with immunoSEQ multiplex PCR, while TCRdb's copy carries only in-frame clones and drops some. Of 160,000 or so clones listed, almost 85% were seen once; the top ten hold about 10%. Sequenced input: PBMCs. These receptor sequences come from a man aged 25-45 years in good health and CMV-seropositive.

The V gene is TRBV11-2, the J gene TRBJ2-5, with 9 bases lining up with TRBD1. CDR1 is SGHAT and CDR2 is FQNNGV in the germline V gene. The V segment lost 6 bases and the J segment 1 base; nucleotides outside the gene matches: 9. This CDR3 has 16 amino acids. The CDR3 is CASRSYRGPSQETQYF. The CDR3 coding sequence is TGTGCCAGCAGATCTTACAGGGGGCCCAGCCAAGAGACCCAGTACTTC.

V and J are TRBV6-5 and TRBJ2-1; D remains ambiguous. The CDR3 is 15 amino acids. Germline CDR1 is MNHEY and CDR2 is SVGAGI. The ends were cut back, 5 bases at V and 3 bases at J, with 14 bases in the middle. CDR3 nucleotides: TGTGCCAGCAGTCAAGACTTGCTTAACTACAATGAGCAGTTCTTC. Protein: CASSQDLLNYNEQFF.